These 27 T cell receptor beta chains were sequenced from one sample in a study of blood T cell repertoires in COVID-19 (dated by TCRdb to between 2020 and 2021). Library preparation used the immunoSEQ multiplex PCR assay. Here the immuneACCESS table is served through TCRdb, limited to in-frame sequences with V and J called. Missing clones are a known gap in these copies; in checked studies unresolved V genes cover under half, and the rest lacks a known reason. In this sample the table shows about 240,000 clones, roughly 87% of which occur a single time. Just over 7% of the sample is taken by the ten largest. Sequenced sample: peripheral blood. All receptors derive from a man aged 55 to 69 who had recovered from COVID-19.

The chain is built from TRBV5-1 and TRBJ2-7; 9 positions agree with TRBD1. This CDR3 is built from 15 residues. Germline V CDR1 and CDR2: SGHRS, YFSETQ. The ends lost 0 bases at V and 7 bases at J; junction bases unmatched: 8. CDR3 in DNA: TGCGCCAGCAGCTTGGAAGGGACAGGGACTAAGGAGCAGTACTTC. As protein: CASSLEGTGTKEQYF.

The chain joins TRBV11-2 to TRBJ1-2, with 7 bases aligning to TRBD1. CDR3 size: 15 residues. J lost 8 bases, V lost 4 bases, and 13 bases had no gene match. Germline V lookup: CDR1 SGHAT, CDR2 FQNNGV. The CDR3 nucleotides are TGTGCCAGCAGCTACGATCGATGGAGACAGGGCGGCTACACCTTC. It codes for CASSYDRWRQGGYTF. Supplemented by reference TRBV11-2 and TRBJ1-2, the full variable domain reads EAGVAQSPRYKIIEKRQSVAFWCNPISGHATLYWYQQILGQGPKLLIQFQNNGVVDDSQLPKDRFSAERLKGVDSTLKIQPAKLEDSAVYLCASSYDRWRQGGYTFGSGTRLTVV.

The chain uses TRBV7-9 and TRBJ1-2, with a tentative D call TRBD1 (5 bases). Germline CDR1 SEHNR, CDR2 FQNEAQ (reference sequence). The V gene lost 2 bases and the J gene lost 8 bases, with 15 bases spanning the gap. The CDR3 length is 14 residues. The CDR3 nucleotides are TGTGCCAGCAGCTTATGGGGCGCGGATGGGGGCTACACCTTC. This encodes CASSLWGADGGYTF.

The CDR3 coding sequence is TGTGCCAGCAGTATGGACAGGGCTGGCACTGAAGCTTTCTTT. Its translation is CASSMDRAGTEAFF. The chain has TRBV6-5 and TRBJ1-1, with TRBD1 identical over 8 bases. The CDR3 spans 14 residues. V lost 5 bases and J lost 4; bases outside the gene matches: 6. Germline-derived CDR1 and CDR2 are MNHEY and SVGAGI.

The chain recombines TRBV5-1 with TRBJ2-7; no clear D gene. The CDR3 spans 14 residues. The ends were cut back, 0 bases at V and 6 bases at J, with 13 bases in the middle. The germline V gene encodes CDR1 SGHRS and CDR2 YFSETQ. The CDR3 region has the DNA TGCGCCAGCAGCTTGGGAGACGGAGAAGGCGAGCAGTACGTC. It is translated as CASSLGDGEGEQYV.

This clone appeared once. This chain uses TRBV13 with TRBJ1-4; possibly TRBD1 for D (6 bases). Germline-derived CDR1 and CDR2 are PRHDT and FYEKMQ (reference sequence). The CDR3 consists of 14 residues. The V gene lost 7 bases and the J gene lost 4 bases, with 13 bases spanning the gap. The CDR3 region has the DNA TGTGCCAGCACCCAGGGACAAATTAATGAAAAACTGTTTTTT. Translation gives CASTQGQINEKLFF.

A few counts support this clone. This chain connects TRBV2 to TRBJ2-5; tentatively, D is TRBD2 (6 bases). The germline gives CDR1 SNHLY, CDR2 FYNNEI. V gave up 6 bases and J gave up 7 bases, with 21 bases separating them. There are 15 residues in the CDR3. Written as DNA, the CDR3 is TGTGCCAGCAGCGGGCTAACTAGCTTCCAGGGGACCCAGTACTTC. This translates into CASSGLTSFQGTQYF.

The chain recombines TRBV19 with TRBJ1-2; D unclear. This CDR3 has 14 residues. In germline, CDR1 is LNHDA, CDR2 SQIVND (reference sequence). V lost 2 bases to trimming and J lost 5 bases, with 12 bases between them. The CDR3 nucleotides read TGTGCCAGTAGTATACTCGGGGTACAATATGGCTACACCTTC. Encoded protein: CASSILGVQYGYTF.

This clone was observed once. The CDR3 nucleotides read TGTGCCAGTAGAACCTCCGGACAGGGAGACAATCAGCCCCAGCATTTT. The encoded protein is CASRTSGQGDNQPQHF. This chain links TRBV19 with TRBJ1-5, with 8 bases fitting TRBD1. Germline V gene lookup returns CDR1 LNHDA and CDR2 SQIVND (reference sequence). Trimming cost V 6 bases and J 3 bases; bases outside gene matches: 10. CDR3 length: 16 residues. Full variable domain (remainder filled in from reference TRBV19 and TRBJ1-5): DGGITQSPKYLFRKEGQNVTLSCEQNLNHDAMYWYRQDPGQGLRLIYYSQIVNDFQKGDIAEGYSVSREKKESFPLTVTSAQKNPTAFYLCASRTSGQGDNQPQHFGDGTRLSIL.

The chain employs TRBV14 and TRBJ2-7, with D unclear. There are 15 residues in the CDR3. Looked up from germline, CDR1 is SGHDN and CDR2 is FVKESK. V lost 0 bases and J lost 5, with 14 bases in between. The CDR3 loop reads CASSQDWARSDEQYF. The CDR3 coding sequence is TGTGCCAGCAGCCAAGATTGGGCTCGGTCGGACGAGCAGTACTTC.

Written as DNA, the CDR3 is TGTGCCACCAGTGAACCTACAGGGGTGGATTCACCCCTCCACTTT. It is translated as CATSEPTGVDSPLHF. The chain has TRBV24-1 and TRBJ1-6, with 7 bases lining up with TRBD1. With 4 bases clipped from V and 8 bases from J, the junction kept 7 bases outside the gene matches. The CDR3 is made up of 15 amino acids. From germline, CDR1 is KGHDR and CDR2 SFDVKD.

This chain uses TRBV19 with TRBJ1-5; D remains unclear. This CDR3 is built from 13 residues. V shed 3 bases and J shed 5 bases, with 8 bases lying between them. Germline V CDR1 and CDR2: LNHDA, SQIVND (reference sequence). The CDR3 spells CASSMWPYQPQHF. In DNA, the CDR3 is TGTGCCAGTAGTATGTGGCCCTATCAGCCCCAGCATTTT. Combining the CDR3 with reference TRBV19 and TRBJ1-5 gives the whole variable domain DGGITQSPKYLFRKEGQNVTLSCEQNLNHDAMYWYRQDPGQGLRLIYYSQIVNDFQKGDIAEGYSVSREKKESFPLTVTSAQKNPTAFYLCASSMWPYQPQHFGDGTRLSIL.

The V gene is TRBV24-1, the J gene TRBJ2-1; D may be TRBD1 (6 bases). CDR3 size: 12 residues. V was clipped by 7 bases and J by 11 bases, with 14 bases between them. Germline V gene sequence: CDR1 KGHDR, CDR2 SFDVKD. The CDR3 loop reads CATSVTGTKQFF. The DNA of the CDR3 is TGTGCCACCAGCGTAACCGGGACAAAGCAGTTCTTC.

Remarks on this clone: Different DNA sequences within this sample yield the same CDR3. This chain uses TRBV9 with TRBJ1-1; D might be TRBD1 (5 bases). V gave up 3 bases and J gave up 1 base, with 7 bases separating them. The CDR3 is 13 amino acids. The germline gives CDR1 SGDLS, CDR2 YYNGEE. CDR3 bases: TGTGCCAGCAGCGCCAGGGAGAACACTGAAGCTTTCTTT. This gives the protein CASSARENTEAFF. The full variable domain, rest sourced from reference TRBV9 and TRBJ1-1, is DSGVTQTPKHLITATGQRVTLRCSPRSGDLSVYWYQQSLDQGLQFLIQYYNGEERAKGNILERFSAQQFPDLHSELNLSSLELGDSALYFCASSARENTEAFFGQGTRLTVV.

The CDR3 DNA is TGTGCCAGCAGGCTGGCGGACTCCTCCTACGAGCAGTACGTC. Encoded protein: CASRLADSSYEQYV. The chain uses TRBV3-1 (or the pseudogene TRBV3-2) and TRBJ2-7; perhaps TRBD2 as D (5 bases). The germline CDR1 and CDR2 sequences are LGHDT and YNNKEL (reference sequence). With 6 bases removed from V and 0 bases from J, the gap between germline ends came to 12 bases. The CDR3 is 14 amino acids.

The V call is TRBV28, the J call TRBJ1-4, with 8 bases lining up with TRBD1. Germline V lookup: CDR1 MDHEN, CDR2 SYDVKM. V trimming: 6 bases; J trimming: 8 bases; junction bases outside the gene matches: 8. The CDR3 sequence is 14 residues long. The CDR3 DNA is TGTGCCAGCAGCCTTTCAGGGGGCCGGGAAAAACTGTTTTTT. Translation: CASSLSGGREKLFF.

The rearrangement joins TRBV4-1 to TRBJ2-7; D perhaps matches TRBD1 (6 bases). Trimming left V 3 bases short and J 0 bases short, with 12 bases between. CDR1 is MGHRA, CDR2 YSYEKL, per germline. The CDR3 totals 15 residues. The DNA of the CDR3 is TGCGCCAGCAGCCACACGACAGGTAGCTCCTACGAGCAGTACTTC. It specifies CASSHTTGSSYEQYF.

The CDR3 nucleotides read TGTGCCAGCAGCTTGCGTGAGGGACAGGGGTATGGCTACACCTTC. Protein: CASSLREGQGYGYTF. The chain employs TRBV5-6 and TRBJ1-2, with 10 bases matching TRBD1. V lost 1 base and J lost 5; bases outside the gene matches: 5. CDR1 is SGHDT and CDR2 is YYEEEE in the germline V gene. CDR3 length: 15 amino acids. Combining the CDR3 with reference TRBV5-6 and TRBJ1-2 gives the whole variable domain DAGVTQSPTHLIKTRGQQVTLRCSPKSGHDTVSWYQQALGQGPQFIFQYYEEEERQRGNFPDRFSGHQFPNYSSELNVNALLLGDSALYLCASSLREGQGYGYTFGSGTRLTVV.

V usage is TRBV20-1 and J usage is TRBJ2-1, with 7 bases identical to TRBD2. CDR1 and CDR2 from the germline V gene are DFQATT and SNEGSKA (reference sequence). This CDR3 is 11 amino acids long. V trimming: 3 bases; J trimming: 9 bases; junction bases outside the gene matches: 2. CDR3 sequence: CSASGRREQFF. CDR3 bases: TGCAGTGCTAGCGGGAGGCGTGAGCAGTTCTTC.

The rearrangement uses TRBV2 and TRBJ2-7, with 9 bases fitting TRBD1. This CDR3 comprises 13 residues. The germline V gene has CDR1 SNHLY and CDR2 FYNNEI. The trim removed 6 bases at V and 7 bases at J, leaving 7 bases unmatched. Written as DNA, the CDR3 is TGTGCCAGCAGCTTTACAGGGGGCAGGGAGCAGTACGTC. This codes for CASSFTGGREQYV.

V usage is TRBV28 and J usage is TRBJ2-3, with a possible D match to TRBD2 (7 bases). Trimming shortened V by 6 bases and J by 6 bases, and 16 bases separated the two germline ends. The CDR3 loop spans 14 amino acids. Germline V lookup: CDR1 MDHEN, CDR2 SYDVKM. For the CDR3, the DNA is TGTGCCAGCAGCTACTTAAGGGGGGGTGATACGCAGTATTTT. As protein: CASSYLRGGDTQYF.

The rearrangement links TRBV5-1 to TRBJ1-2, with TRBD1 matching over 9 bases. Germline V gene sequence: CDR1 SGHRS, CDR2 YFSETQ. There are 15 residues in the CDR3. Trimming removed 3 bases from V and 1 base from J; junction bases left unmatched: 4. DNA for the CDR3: TGCGCCAGCAGCTCCGGGACAGGGCTTAACTATGGCTACACCTTC. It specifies CASSSGTGLNYGYTF.

The CDR3, as DNA: TGTGCCAGTAGTATAAGCCCGGGATTTAGCAATCAGCCCCAGCATTTT. Translating gives CASSISPGFSNQPQHF. The chain employs TRBV19 and TRBJ1-5; no clear D. The CDR3 sequence is 16 residues long. CDR1 and CDR2 from the germline V gene are LNHDA and SQIVND (reference sequence). V was cut by 2 bases and J by 0 bases, with 11 bases left in between.

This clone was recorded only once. The CDR3 sequence is CASSLVSGGYNEQFF. The CDR3 DNA sequence: TGCGCCAGCAGCTTGGTGTCAGGGGGCTACAATGAGCAGTTCTTC. The chain uses TRBV5-1 and TRBJ2-1; 7 positions agree with TRBD1. V trimming: 0 bases; J trimming: 3 bases; junction bases outside the gene matches: 3. This CDR3 is built from 15 residues. Germline CDR1 reads SGHRS; CDR2 reads YFSETQ.

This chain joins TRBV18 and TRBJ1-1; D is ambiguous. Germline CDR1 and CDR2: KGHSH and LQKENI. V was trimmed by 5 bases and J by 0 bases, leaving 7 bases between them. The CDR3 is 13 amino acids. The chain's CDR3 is CASSEIMNTEAFF. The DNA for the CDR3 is TGTGCCAGCTCAGAGATCATGAACACTGAAGCTTTCTTT.

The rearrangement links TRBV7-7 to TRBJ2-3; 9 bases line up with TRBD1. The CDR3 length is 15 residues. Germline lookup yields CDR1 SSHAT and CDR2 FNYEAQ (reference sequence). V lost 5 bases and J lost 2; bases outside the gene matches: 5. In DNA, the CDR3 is TGTGCCAGCAGCCCCGGGACAGGGTACACAGATACGCAGTATTTT. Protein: CASSPGTGYTDTQYF.

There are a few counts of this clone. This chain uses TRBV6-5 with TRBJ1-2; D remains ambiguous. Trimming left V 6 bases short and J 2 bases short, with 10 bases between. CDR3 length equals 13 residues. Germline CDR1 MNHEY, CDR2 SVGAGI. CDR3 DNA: TGTGCCAGCAGGCCCGACACAAACTATGGCTACACCTTC. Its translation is CASRPDTNYGYTF.